Listed below are T cell receptor beta chains from one sample, sequenced in a study of blood T cell repertoires in COVID-19. Generated by immunoSEQ multiplex PCR, the TCRdb table keeps only in-frame clones and is missing some. The sample contains some 150,000 clones, approximately 89% of which appear only once. Sequencing was carried out using peripheral blood. These receptors came from a human donor in a cohort sampled during active COVID-19. The CDR3 runs from the conserved cysteine through the conserved F or W. A D gene is named only where the DNA matches it firmly. Size is stated for part of the rows, as once, few or many counts, or as a class when the clone is expanded.

CDR3 DNA | CDR3 protein | J gene | clone size | V gene | D gene
TGTGCCAGTAGTTCACCCGGGGGGCCGACTAATGAAAAACTGTTTTTT | CASSSPGGPTNEKLFF | TRBJ1-4 | . | TRBV19 | .
TGTGCCAGCACTGAAGTCGGGCGGGGGGCGAACACCGGGGAGCTGTTTTTT | CASTEVGRGANTGELFF | TRBJ2-2 | . | TRBV2 | TRBD2
TGTGCCAGCAGTGAATTTGGCGGGGCAAGCTCCTACGAGCAGTACTTC | CASSEFGGASSYEQYF | TRBJ2-7 | . | TRBV2 | .
TGTGCCAGCAGCTTGGTGGCACCCTACGAGCAGTACTTC | CASSLVAPYEQYF | TRBJ2-7 | . | TRBV5-5 | .
TGTGCCAGCAGCTCCGGGACAGGGTTCACCGGGGAGCTGTTTTTT | CASSSGTGFTGELFF | TRBJ2-2 | . | TRBV5-4 | TRBD1
TGTGCCAGCAGCCATCTGCCGGGACAGGGATGTGAAAAACTGTTTTTT | CASSHLPGQGCEKLFF | TRBJ1-4 | . | TRBV13 | TRBD1
TGTGCCAGCTCGGGGGAGAACTATGGCTACACCTTC | CASSGENYGYTF | TRBJ1-2 | . | TRBV7-9 | .
TGTGCCAGCAGCCAAGATGCGGGGGACAGGGGGACAGATACGCAGTATTTT | CASSQDAGDRGTDTQYF | TRBJ2-3 | . | TRBV3-1/TRBV3-2 | TRBD1
TGTGCCAGCAGTGAATCTACTGTGAACACTGAAGCTTTCTTT | CASSESTVNTEAFF | TRBJ1-1 | once | TRBV6-1 | .
TGTGCCAGCAGGTGGCGAGGTCCGAACACTGAAGCTTTCTTT | CASRWRGPNTEAFF | TRBJ1-1 | . | TRBV25-1 | .
TGTGCCAGCTCACCGCTAATATCTGGGGCCAACGTCCTGACTTTC | CASSPLISGANVLTF | TRBJ2-6 | . | TRBV18 | .
TGTGCCAGCAGCTTAGTAGGGACAGGGAACTACGAGCAGTACTTC | CASSLVGTGNYEQYF | TRBJ2-7 | . | TRBV11-3 | TRBD1
TGCGCCAGCAGCTTGGGGGACAGGGGGCCCCCGCCATCCTACGAGCAGTACTTC | CASSLGDRGPPPSYEQYF | TRBJ2-7 | . | TRBV5-1 | TRBD1
TGTGCCAGCAGTGACCTTGGGACAGTCGGGGCCAACGTCCTGACTTTC | CASSDLGTVGANVLTF | TRBJ2-6 | few | TRBV6-2/TRBV6-3 | TRBD1
TGTGCCACAGGGGTTACCGGGGAGCTGTTTTTT | CATGVTGELFF | TRBJ2-2 | few | TRBV25-1 | .
TGTGCCAGCAGCCAGAGGGTGTATGGCTACACCTTC | CASSQRVYGYTF | TRBJ1-2 | . | TRBV5-6 | .
TGTGCCAGCAGTATAACTAGCGGGGGGACAGATACGCAGTATTTT | CASSITSGGTDTQYF | TRBJ2-3 | . | TRBV27 | TRBD2
TGTGCCAGCAGCGTAGGACAGCCCACCGGGGAGCTGTTTTTT | CASSVGQPTGELFF | TRBJ2-2 | . | TRBV9 | .
TGTGCCAGCAGCCAAGGCGGGGAGACCCAGTACTTC | CASSQGGETQYF | TRBJ2-5 | . | TRBV3-1/TRBV3-2 | .
TGTGCCAGCAGGGGTAGCGGGGGGTTATACTACGAGCAGTACTTC | CASRGSGGLYYEQYF | TRBJ2-7 | . | TRBV6-6 | TRBD2
TGTGCCAGCAGCCTTGGAGGGGTGGACATTCAGTACTTC | CASSLGGVDIQYF | TRBJ2-4 | . | TRBV3-1/TRBV3-2 | .
TGTGCCAGCACGTTTAGCTCCTACAATGAGCAGTTCTTC | CASTFSSYNEQFF | TRBJ2-1 | . | TRBV7-2 | .
TGTGCCAGCAGCTTAGCTGGCGACAGGGGACAGTTCTTC | CASSLAGDRGQFF | TRBJ2-1 | . | TRBV7-9 | TRBD1
TGTGCCAGTAGTAATGAACAGGGGGATAACTATGGCTACACCTTC | CASSNEQGDNYGYTF | TRBJ1-2 | . | TRBV19 | TRBD1
TGTGCCAGCAGCTTTGGAGTCCACATGAACACTGAAGCTTTCTTT | CASSFGVHMNTEAFF | TRBJ1-1 | . | TRBV5-5 | .
TGTGCCAGCAGCCAGGGACAGGGAGACAATCAGCCCCAGCATTTT | CASSQGQGDNQPQHF | TRBJ1-5 | . | TRBV7-4 | TRBD1
TGCGCCAGCAGCTCCATGGTGGGAGGACAGGGAGGGGAACGGACTGAAGCTTTCTTT | CASSSMVGGQGGERTEAFF | TRBJ1-1 | . | TRBV5-1 | TRBD1
TGTGCCAGCAGCTTAGGTGTAGGGGGCCTTAACACTGAAGCTTTCTTT | CASSLGVGGLNTEAFF | TRBJ1-1 | . | TRBV13 | TRBD1
TGTGCCAGCAGCCGCAGGGGGCAGATCACCGGGGAGCTGTTTTTT | CASSRRGQITGELFF | TRBJ2-2 | . | TRBV4-2 | TRBD1
TGTGCCAGCTCACCAAGACAGGGGGGGACGGATTCACCCCTCCACTTT | CASSPRQGGTDSPLHF | TRBJ1-6 | . | TRBV18 | TRBD1
TGCGCCAGCAGCACTTCCGGGTCTGGGGCCAACGTCCTGACTTTC | CASSTSGSGANVLTF | TRBJ2-6 | . | TRBV5-1 | .
TGTGCCAGTAGTATTTCAGGGGGCCAAGAGACCCAGTACTTC | CASSISGGQETQYF | TRBJ2-5 | . | TRBV19 | TRBD1
TGCAGCGTTGCCAGGGGGATTAACTATGGCTACACCTTC | CSVARGINYGYTF | TRBJ1-2 | . | TRBV29-1 | TRBD1
TGTGCCAGCAGTTCCCCTAGCGGGGGGGCCTTGCGCGAGCAGTACTTC | CASSSPSGGALREQYF | TRBJ2-7 | . | TRBV6-2/TRBV6-3 | TRBD2
TGCGCCAGCAGCTTGCAGGGGACAGGGTTTGGTTCACCCCTCCACTTT | CASSLQGTGFGSPLHF | TRBJ1-6 | . | TRBV5-1 | TRBD1
TGTGCCAGCAGCTCGGATCTCGGGGGGATAACAGATACGCAGTATTTT | CASSSDLGGITDTQYF | TRBJ2-3 | few | TRBV7-2 | TRBD2
TGTGCCAGCAGTGCGCTGACGTACAGGTCTGGGGCCAACGTCCTGACTTTC | CASSALTYRSGANVLTF | TRBJ2-6 | . | TRBV25-1 | .